This T cell receptor beta chain is drawn from a study of T cell repertoires in cytomegalovirus infection. Overall study context: Through public TCR beta signatures, both CMV infection and matching HLA type were indicated.

In TCRdb, the reads were re-called with MiXCR into one record per CDR3 protein. The sample lists around 530,000 distinct CDR3 sequences, about 25% occurring once. The CDR3 extends over 13 amino acids. J lost 3 bases, V lost 8 bases, and 1 base had no gene match. Germline V gene sequence: CDR1 WSHSY, CDR2 SAAADI. Concerning this clonotype: Its target is unknown.

Study-wide findings and caveats: Totalled public TCR beta family frequency picked out people who carried CMV plus the relevant HLA. CMV-specific TCR beta clonotypes restricted by HLA-C dominated the ex vivo response.

The sequencing input was PBMCs. This receptor was identified in a human donor in good health (CMV status not recorded). Some clones in this sample may be carry-over from other donors' samples. The chain uses TRBV10-2 and TRBJ2-2; TRBD1 matches at 9 bases. The CDR3 DNA reads as TGCGCCAGCCGGGACAGGGACACCGGGGAGCTGTTTTTT. It translates to CASRDRDTGELFF.